This TCR beta chain was recorded in a study of blood T cells in healthy people across ages. CDR1 and CDR2 from the germline V gene are MNHEY and SVGEGT. This CDR3 has 18 residues. As concerns this clonotype: The junction does not match germline at one end; this may be a read error.

The use of a sample-barcoded 5' primer and a J-beta primer mix characterized a second PCR of roughly 7 to 11 cycles. TCRdb re-derived calls from the 5' RACE reads in MiXCR, one entry per CDR3 protein. Among more than 650,000 distinct CDR3 sequences listed, about 55% were seen once. Sequencing was done on a sample of blood. This sequence originates from an elderly man in good health. The rearrangement uses TRBV6-2 or TRBV6-3 and TRBJ2-6, with 8 bases aligning to TRBD1. In DNA, the CDR3 is TGTGCCAGCAGTTCCCCGCCAGGGGGCAGATCTGGGGCCAACATCCTGACTTTC. Its translation: CASSSPPGGRSGANILTF.